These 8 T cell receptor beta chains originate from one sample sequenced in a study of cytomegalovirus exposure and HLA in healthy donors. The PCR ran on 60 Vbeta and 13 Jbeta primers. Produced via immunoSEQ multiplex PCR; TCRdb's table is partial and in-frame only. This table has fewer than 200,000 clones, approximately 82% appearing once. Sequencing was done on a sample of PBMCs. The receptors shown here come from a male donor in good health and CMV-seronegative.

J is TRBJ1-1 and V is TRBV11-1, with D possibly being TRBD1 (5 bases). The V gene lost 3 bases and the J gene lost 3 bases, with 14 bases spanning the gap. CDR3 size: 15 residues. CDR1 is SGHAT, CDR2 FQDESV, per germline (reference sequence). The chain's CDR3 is CASSFYRTWDTEAFF. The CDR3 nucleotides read TGTGCCAGCAGCTTTTACAGGACCTGGGACACTGAAGCTTTCTTT.

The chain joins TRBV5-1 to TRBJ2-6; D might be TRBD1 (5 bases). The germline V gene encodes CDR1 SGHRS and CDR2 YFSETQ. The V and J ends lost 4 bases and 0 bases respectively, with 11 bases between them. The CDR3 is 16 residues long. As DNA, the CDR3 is TGCGCCAGCAGCGTACTACAGGACTCTGGGGCCAACGTCCTGACTTTC. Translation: CASSVLQDSGANVLTF. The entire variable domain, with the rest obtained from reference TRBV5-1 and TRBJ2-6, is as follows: KAGVTQTPRYLIKTRGQQVTLSCSPISGHRSVSWYQQTPGQGLQFLFEYFSETQRNKGNFPGRFSGRQFSNSRSEMNVSTLELGDSALYLCASSVLQDSGANVLTFGAGSRLTVL.

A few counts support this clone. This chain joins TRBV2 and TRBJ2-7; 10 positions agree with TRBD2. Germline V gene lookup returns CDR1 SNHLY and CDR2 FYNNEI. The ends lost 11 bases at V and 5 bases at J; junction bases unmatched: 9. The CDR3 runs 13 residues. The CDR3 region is CAPPTSGNDEQYF. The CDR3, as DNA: TGTGCCCCACCAACTAGCGGGAACGACGAGCAGTACTTC.

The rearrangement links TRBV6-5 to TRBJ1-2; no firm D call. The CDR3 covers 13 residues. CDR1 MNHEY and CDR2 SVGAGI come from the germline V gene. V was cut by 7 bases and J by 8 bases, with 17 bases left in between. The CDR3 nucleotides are TGTGCCAGCACCCTAGGGTTGAGCGGGGGCTACACCTTC. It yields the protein CASTLGLSGGYTF.

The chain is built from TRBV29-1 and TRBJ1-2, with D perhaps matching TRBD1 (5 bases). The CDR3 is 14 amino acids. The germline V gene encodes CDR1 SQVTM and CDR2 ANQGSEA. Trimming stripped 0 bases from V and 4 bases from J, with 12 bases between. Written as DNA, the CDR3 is TGCAGCGTTGAAGATCAAGACAGTATCTATGGCTACACCTTC. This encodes CSVEDQDSIYGYTF.

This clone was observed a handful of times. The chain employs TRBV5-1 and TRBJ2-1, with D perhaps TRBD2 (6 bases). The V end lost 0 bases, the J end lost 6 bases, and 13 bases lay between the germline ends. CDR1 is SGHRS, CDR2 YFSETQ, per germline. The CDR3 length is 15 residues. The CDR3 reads CASSLAGGALNEQFF. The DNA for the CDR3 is TGCGCCAGCAGCTTGGCCGGCGGGGCGCTCAATGAGCAGTTCTTC.

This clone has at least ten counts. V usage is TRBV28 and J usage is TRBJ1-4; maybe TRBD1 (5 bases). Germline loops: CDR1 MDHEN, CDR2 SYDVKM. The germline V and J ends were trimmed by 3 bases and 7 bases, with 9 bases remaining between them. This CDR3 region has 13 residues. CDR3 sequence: CASSFGGVEKLFF. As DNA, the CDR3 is TGTGCCAGCAGTTTTGGAGGGGTTGAAAAACTGTTTTTT. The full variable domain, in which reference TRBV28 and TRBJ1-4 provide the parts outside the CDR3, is DVKVTQSSRYLVKRTGEKVFLECVQDMDHENMFWYRQDPGLGLRLIYFSYDVKMKEKGDIPEGYSVSREKKERFSLILESASTNQTSMYLCASSFGGVEKLFFGSGTQLSVL.

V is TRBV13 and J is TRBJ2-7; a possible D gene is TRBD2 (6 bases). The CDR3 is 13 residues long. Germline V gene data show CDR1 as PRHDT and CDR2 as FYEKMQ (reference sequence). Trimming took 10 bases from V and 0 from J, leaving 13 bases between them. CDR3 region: CATRREPSYEQYF. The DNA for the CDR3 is TGTGCCACCCGCCGGGAGCCCTCCTACGAGCAGTACTTC.